This is a list of T cell receptor beta chains from one sample in a study of blood T cells in healthy people across ages. In TCRdb, the 5' RACE reads were re-called with MiXCR into one record per CDR3 protein. Among around 1.1 million distinct CDR3 sequences listed, around two fifths were seen once. Material for sequencing was blood. Receptor source: a man younger than 35 in good health. Each CDR3 is given with its conserved first and last residue. The D gene is left open where the match is weak. Clone size appears in some rows only: once, few, many, or a class for an expanded clone.

>TRBV4-2|TRBJ2-3|NA|many
CASSQEQRVVDTQYF
TGTGCCAGCAGCCAAGAGCAGAGGGTGGTAGATACGCAGTATTTT
>TRBV2|TRBJ2-1|TRBD1|NA
CASSLPGQGDEQFF
TGTGCCAGCAGTCTCCCGGGACAGGGGGATGAGCAGTTCTTC
>TRBV20-1|TRBJ1-4|NA|NA
CSARKVGANEKLFF
TGCAGTGCTAGGAAGGTTGGGGCTAATGAAAAACTGTTTTTT
>TRBV6-1|TRBJ2-3|TRBD1|NA
CASSETGGLDTQYF
TGTGCCAGCAGTGAGACAGGGGGCTTGGATACGCAGTATTTT
>TRBV5-1|TRBJ2-1|NA|NA
CASSLEPRGRDNEQFF
TGCGCCAGCAGCTTGGAACCCAGGGGGAGGGATAATGAGCAGTTCTTC
>TRBV14|TRBJ1-4|NA|few
CASSQDAGRRGGKLFF
TGTGCCAGCAGCCAAGATGCGGGCAGGAGGGGAGGAAAACTGTTTTTT
>TRBV7-2|TRBJ2-5|NA|NA
CASSLGWREQYF
TGTGCCAGCAGCTTAGGGTGGCGTGAGCAGTACTTC
>TRBV5-1|TRBJ2-1|NA|NA
CASSMGLAHDNEQFF
TGCGCCAGCAGCATGGGCCTAGCGCACGACAATGAGCAGTTCTTC
>TRBV6-2/TRBV6-3|TRBJ2-5|NA|NA
CASSHERWETQYF
TGTGCCAGCAGCCATGAGAGGTGGGAGACCCAGTACTTC
>TRBV29-1|TRBJ2-7|TRBD1|NA
CSAPIRTGRKTYEQYF
TGCAGCGCTCCCATTAGGACAGGACGAAAAACCTACGAGCAGTACTTC
>TRBV12-3/TRBV12-4|TRBJ1-1|NA|NA
CASSPGPQAFF
TGTGCCAGCAGTCCAGGGCCCCAAGCTTTCTTT
>TRBV7-9|TRBJ1-5|NA|NA
CASSSGQQPQHF
TGTGCCAGCAGCTCAGGGCAACAGCCCCAGCATTTT
>TRBV7-9|TRBJ1-2|NA|NA
CASSLQAGWGLRGYTF
TGTGCCAGCAGCTTACAGGCAGGGTGGGGGCTCCGCGGCTACACCTTC
>TRBV6-6|TRBJ1-5|NA|few
CASSHEQGTPGHQPQHF
TGTGCCAGCAGTCACGAACAGGGAACCCCCGGCCATCAGCCCCAGCATTTT
>TRBV27|TRBJ1-2|TRBD1|NA
CASSPGKGAYYGYTF
TGTGCCAGCAGTCCCGGCAAGGGGGCCTACTATGGCTACACCTTC
>TRBV29-1|TRBJ2-2|NA|few
CSAQEPGELFF
TGCAGCGCCCAAGAGCCCGGGGAGCTGTTTTTT
>TRBV4-3|TRBJ2-1|TRBD1|NA
CASSRTGGVKYNEQFF
TGCGCCAGCAGCAGGACAGGGGGCGTCAAATACAATGAGCAGTTCTTC
>TRBV10-3|TRBJ2-7|TRBD1|many
CAISVRTGERDSYEQYF
TGTGCCATCAGTGTCAGGACAGGGGAACGAGACTCCTACGAGCAGTACTTC
>TRBV27|TRBJ1-5|NA|NA
CASSSSSRVGNQPQHF
TGTGCCAGCAGTTCGAGTTCCCGGGTTGGAAATCAGCCCCAGCATTTT
>TRBV20-1|TRBJ1-2|NA|NA
CSASVTSYSYTF
TGCAGTGCTAGTGTCACCAGCTATAGCTACACCTTC
>TRBV28|TRBJ2-7|NA|NA
CASSLTELEYNEQYF
TGTGCCAGCAGTCTCACAGAGCTGGAGTACAATGAGCAGTACTTC
>TRBV12-3/TRBV12-4|TRBJ1-5|NA|NA
CASSDPGGLQPQHF
TGTGCCAGCAGTGACCCGGGGGGGCTTCAGCCCCAGCATTTT
>TRBV6-5|TRBJ2-2|NA|NA
CASSYVGTGELFF
TGTGCCAGCAGTTATGTTGGTACCGGGGAGCTGTTTTTT
>TRBV28|TRBJ1-1|NA|NA
CASSFLLDTEAFF
TGTGCCAGCAGTTTTTTGCTCGACACTGAAGCTTTCTTT
>TRBV9|TRBJ2-1|NA|NA
CASSVGDPLGNEQFF
TGTGCCAGCAGCGTAGGAGATCCTCTGGGGAATGAGCAGTTCTTC
>TRBV4-1|TRBJ2-1|NA|NA
CASSQRADQGKFF
TGCGCCAGCAGCCAAAGGGCAGACCAGGGCAAGTTCTTC
>TRBV4-3|TRBJ2-7|TRBD1|NA
CASSPRTGRSYNEQYF
TGCGCCAGCAGCCCTAGGACAGGCCGCTCCTACAATGAGCAGTACTTC
>TRBV20-1|TRBJ2-6|NA|NA
CSAANFRSGANVLTF
TGCAGTGCTGCCAATTTTAGATCCGGGGCCAACGTCCTGACTTTC